These 21 T cell receptor beta chains came from one sample sequenced in a study of cytomegalovirus exposure and HLA in healthy donors. PCR used 60 Vbeta primers and 13 Jbeta primers. TCRdb's table, derived via immunoSEQ multiplex PCR, lists solely in-frame clones and lacks some. Here the sample spans 110,000 or so clones, roughly 80% being singletons. Sequenced sample: PBMCs. All receptors come from a woman under 40 in good health and CMV-seropositive.

This chain uses TRBV7-9 with TRBJ1-1; D might be TRBD1 (6 bases). Germline CDR1 is SEHNR and CDR2 is FQNEAQ (reference sequence). The CDR3 has 14 amino acids. Trimming left V 1 base short and J 1 base short, with 7 bases between. CDR3: CASSLGQANTEAFF. The CDR3 nucleotides are TGTGCCAGCAGCTTAGGACAGGCGAACACTGAAGCTTTCTTT. The variable domain in full, with the rest retrieved from reference TRBV7-9 and TRBJ1-1, is DTGVSQNPRHKITKRGQNVTFRCDPISEHNRLYWYRQTLGQGPEFLTYFQNEAQLEKSRLLSDRFSAERPKGSFSTLEIQRTEQGDSAMYLCASSLGQANTEAFFGQGTRLTVV.

This clone was observed a single time. This sequence joins TRBV6-5 and TRBJ1-1, with unresolved D. In germline, CDR1 is MNHEY, CDR2 SVGAGI. The germline V and J ends were trimmed by 5 bases and 1 base, with 8 bases remaining between them. The CDR3 runs 13 residues. The CDR3, as DNA: TGTGCCAGCAGTACGGTCGGGAACACTGAAGCTTTCTTT. Protein sequence: CASSTVGNTEAFF.

The rearrangement uses TRBV6-5 and TRBJ1-3, with D maybe TRBD1 (5 bases). The CDR3 has 14 amino acids. The V and J ends lost 2 bases and 2 bases respectively, with 7 bases between them. From germline, CDR1 is MNHEY and CDR2 SVGAGI. In nucleotides, the CDR3 is TGTGCCAGCAGTTACGGGGGGACTGGAAACACCATATATTTT. This translates into CASSYGGTGNTIYF.

The rearrangement links TRBV4-1 to TRBJ1-2, with D tentatively TRBD1 (5 bases). The CDR3 is 14 residues long. Per germline, CDR1 MGHRA and CDR2 YSYEKL. The V end was cut by 4 bases, the J end by 8 bases, with 17 bases between. This chain's CDR3 is CASSPVGDHGGYTF. The CDR3 region has the DNA TGCGCCAGCAGCCCGGTAGGGGATCACGGGGGCTACACCTTC.

V and J are TRBV27 and TRBJ2-5; D is possibly TRBD1 (6 bases). Germline values: CDR1 MNHEY, CDR2 SMNVEV (reference sequence). The CDR3 sequence is 12 residues long. Trimming left V 4 bases short and J 4 bases short, with 7 bases between. The CDR3 region has the DNA TGTGCCAGCAGTTCGACAGGAGAGACCCAGTACTTC. Protein: CASSSTGETQYF.

CDR3 sequence (DNA): TGCGCCAGCAGCCAGCCTGGGACAGGGGGACCCGGGGAGCTGTTTTTT. Translating gives CASSQPGTGGPGELFF. The chain couples TRBV4-1 to TRBJ2-2; 11 bases fit TRBD1. This CDR3 spans 16 amino acids. V shed 3 bases and J 6 bases; nucleotides not matched to a gene: 6. CDR1 and CDR2 from the germline V gene are MGHRA and YSYEKL.

The chain combines TRBV6-5 with TRBJ1-3; weak D call: TRBD1 (5 bases). In germline, CDR1 is MNHEY, CDR2 SVGAGI. This CDR3 is built from 15 residues. The V gene lost 1 base and the J gene lost 4 bases, with 11 bases spanning the gap. Written as DNA, the CDR3 is TGTGCCAGCAGTTACTACACAGGAGGGGGAAACACCATATATTTT. Its translation is CASSYYTGGGNTIYF.

In its sample, this clone was seen a few times. V gene TRBV5-4 combines with J gene TRBJ2-5; D is uncertain. The better agreement between TRBJ2-7 and the DNA end casts doubt on the J call. There are 11 residues in the CDR3. Germline V gene data show CDR1 as SGHNT and CDR2 as YYREEE (reference sequence). The CDR3 DNA sequence: TGTGCCAGCAGCCCGGTCTACGAGCAGTACTTC. Translating it yields CASSPVYEQYF.

This clone was counted between two and nine times. Other nucleotide sequences in the sample specify the same CDR3. The V gene is TRBV5-1, the J gene TRBJ2-5; D may be TRBD2 (6 bases). The CDR3 is 13 residues long. With 3 bases removed from V and 2 bases from J, the gap between germline ends came to 8 bases. Germline lookup yields CDR1 SGHRS and CDR2 YFSETQ. CDR3 residues: CASSWDSQETQYF. For the CDR3, the DNA is TGCGCCAGCAGCTGGGACTCTCAAGAGACCCAGTACTTC.

The chain is built from TRBV6-1 and TRBJ1-1, with TRBD1 matching 7 bases. The CDR3 has 13 residues. V was pared by 2 bases and J by 8 bases, with 5 bases of the junction left unmatched. Germline CDR1 and CDR2: MNHNS and SASEGT. This CDR3 reads CASSESEGAEAFF. The CDR3 coding sequence is TGTGCCAGCAGTGAATCCGAGGGGGCCGAAGCTTTCTTT.

The rearrangement joins TRBV5-8 to TRBJ1-1; D gene uncertain. Trimming left V 2 bases short and J 0 bases short, with 8 bases between. This CDR3 region has 14 residues. In germline, CDR1 is SGHTS, CDR2 YDEGEE. CDR3 in DNA: TGTGCCAGCAGCTTTAGAGGGATGAACACTGAAGCTTTCTTT. Protein product: CASSFRGMNTEAFF.

The chain has TRBV7-6 and TRBJ2-1; TRBD1 matches 7 bases. This CDR3 has 21 amino acids. CDR1 and CDR2 from the germline V gene are SGHVS and FNYEAQ. J lost 3 bases, V lost 0 bases, and 20 bases had no gene match. The CDR3 DNA is TGTGCCAGCAGCTTAGCATTGGGGGACAGTATCCCCCAAACTAACTACAATGAGCAGTTCTTC. As protein: CASSLALGDSIPQTNYNEQFF.

The V gene is TRBV28, the J gene TRBJ1-5; maybe TRBD1 (6 bases). The CDR3 consists of 16 residues. The V end was cut by 7 bases, the J end by 2 bases, with 18 bases between. CDR1 is MDHEN, CDR2 SYDVKM, per germline. The CDR3 protein is CASTVGWKGGNQPQHF. CDR3 nucleotide sequence: TGTGCCAGCACCGTAGGGTGGAAGGGGGGCAATCAGCCCCAGCATTTT.

This clone appeared a few times. For the CDR3, the DNA is TGTGCCAGCAGCCAAGATCGTCTTTTGGCGGGAGGGGCCTACAATGAGCAGTTCTTC. Its translation: CASSQDRLLAGGAYNEQFF. The rearrangement uses TRBV14 and TRBJ2-1; 9 bases align to TRBD2. The germline V gene has CDR1 SGHDN and CDR2 FVKESK. With V trimmed by 0 bases and J by 2 bases, 11 bases remained unmatched. The CDR3 loop spans 19 amino acids.

The chain couples TRBV29-1 to TRBJ1-2; D is uncertain. This CDR3 spans 14 amino acids. V shed 1 base and J shed 7 bases, with 16 bases lying between them. Per the germline V gene, CDR1 is SQVTM and CDR2 is ANQGSEA. The CDR3: CSVEGPGPSGGYTF. The CDR3 DNA is TGCAGCGTTGAAGGCCCCGGCCCAAGCGGTGGCTACACCTTC.

The chain employs TRBV30 and TRBJ1-2, with TRBD1 matching 8 bases. Germline CDR1 reads GTSNPN; CDR2 reads SVGIG (reference sequence). Trimming removed 5 bases from V and 3 bases from J; junction bases left unmatched: 2. CDR3 length equals 12 residues. The CDR3 DNA reads as TGTGCCTGGGCGACAGGGGACTATGGCTACACCTTC. This gives the protein CAWATGDYGYTF.

This clone has a handful of counts. The chain carries TRBV5-5 and TRBJ2-2; D call uncertain. V was trimmed by 4 bases and J by 4 bases, leaving 11 bases between them. Germline CDR1 reads SGHKS; CDR2 reads YYEKEE (reference sequence). The CDR3 consists of 14 residues. The CDR3 spells CASSVGPSTGELFF. The CDR3 DNA sequence: TGTGCCAGCAGCGTTGGGCCCTCCACCGGGGAGCTGTTTTTT.

For this clone: An end of the junction differs from the germline gene, which may be a read error. The chain links TRBV7-9 to TRBJ1-1; maybe TRBD1 (5 bases). The CDR3 spans 13 residues. Germline CDR1 is SEHNR and CDR2 is FQNEAQ (reference sequence). The CDR3 nucleotides read TGTTCCAGCAGCCTGGGGGGGAACACTGAAGCTTTCTTT. This gives the protein CSSSLGGNTEAFF.

This clone was seen a single time. The chain has TRBV2 and TRBJ2-7; 14 bases map to TRBD2. This CDR3 is built from 17 residues. In germline, CDR1 is SNHLY, CDR2 FYNNEI. With 7 bases clipped from V and 2 bases from J, the junction kept 10 bases outside the gene matches. The CDR3 region is CASNYGGLAGETYEQYF. The CDR3 bases are TGTGCCAGCAACTATGGGGGACTAGCGGGGGAAACCTACGAGCAGTACTTC.

The chain carries TRBV27 and TRBJ2-3, with TRBD2 matching 9 bases. Germline CDR1 reads MNHEY; CDR2 reads SMNVEV (reference sequence). Losses at the gene ends were 3 bases for V and 0 bases for J; bases not matched to a gene: 13. The CDR3 totals 19 residues. CDR3 nucleotide sequence: TGTGCCAGCAGTTTCCTCCGGGCGGGGGGGCTTGGAAGCACAGATACGCAGTATTTT. Protein sequence: CASSFLRAGGLGSTDTQYF.

This clone turned up a few times. The rearrangement links TRBV9 to TRBJ1-2; TRBD1 matches 10 bases. Germline trimming cut 2 bases from V and 6 bases from J; bases unmatched to any gene: 7. This CDR3 is 15 amino acids long. Germline V gives CDR1 SGDLS, CDR2 YYNGEE. CDR3 nucleotide sequence: TGTGCCAGCAGCGTCGCCAGGACAGGGGGAGATGGCTACACCTTC. As protein: CASSVARTGGDGYTF.